The 5 T cell receptor beta chains presented below share a single source sample, sequenced in a study of cytomegalovirus exposure and HLA in healthy donors. The PCR employed 60 Vbeta primers together with 13 Jbeta primers. TCRdb's table, derived via immunoSEQ multiplex PCR, lists solely in-frame clones and lacks some. The data contain over 150,000 clones, around four fifths of them seen just once; the ten biggest clones take up roughly 5%. The sample comprised PBMCs. The receptors come from a girl under 18 in good health and CMV-seropositive.

V and J are TRBV19 and TRBJ1-2; the D gene is possibly TRBD1 (5 bases). There are 15 residues in the CDR3. Trimming took 5 bases from V and 0 from J, leaving 13 bases between them. The germline CDR1 and CDR2 sequences are LNHDA and SQIVND (reference sequence). CDR3 nucleotide sequence: TGTGCCAGTAGTCCAGGGCCCTACCCTAACTATGGCTACACCTTC. This sequence encodes CASSPGPYPNYGYTF.

This chain joins TRBV19 and TRBJ1-5; 7 bases align to TRBD1. Germline trimming cut 5 bases from V and 2 bases from J; bases unmatched to any gene: 6. The germline V gene has CDR1 LNHDA and CDR2 SQIVND (reference sequence). The CDR3 covers 15 residues. In DNA form, the CDR3 reads TGTGCCAGTAGTTCCCACAGGGGAGGCAATCAGCCCCAGCATTTT. Translated: CASSSHRGGNQPQHF.

The chain links TRBV25-1 to TRBJ1-1, with D possibly TRBD1 on 5 matching bases. The CDR3 has 14 amino acids. CDR1 and CDR2 from the germline V gene are MGHDK and SYGVNS. Deletions cut 4 bases from V and 3 bases from J, with 12 bases between. CDR3 in amino acids: CASSATEGYTEAFF. The CDR3 nucleotides are TGTGCCAGCAGTGCGACGGAGGGGTACACTGAAGCTTTCTTT.

This chain connects TRBV5-1 to TRBJ1-1; TRBD1 aligns across 9 bases. The germline gives CDR1 SGHRS, CDR2 YFSETQ. V shed 0 bases and J 4 bases; nucleotides not matched to a gene: 4. The CDR3 runs to 15 residues. As DNA, the CDR3 is TGCGCCAGCAGCTTGGAGGGACAGGGCGGCACTGAAGCTTTCTTT. Protein sequence: CASSLEGQGGTEAFF.

This clone was observed a few times. This rearrangement joins TRBV7-9 to TRBJ2-5, with 7 bases matching TRBD1. The J call may be incorrect, as the DNA end agrees better with TRBJ2-7. Germline CDR1 is SEHNR and CDR2 is FQNEAQ (reference sequence). CDR3 length: 16 amino acids. DNA of the CDR3: TGTGCCAGCAGCTCGCCCAGGGGGACAGCGACCTACGAGCAGTACTTC. Translation gives CASSSPRGTATYEQYF.